Listed below are T cell receptor beta chains from one sample, sequenced in a study of shared clonotypes between healthy human individuals. Method: immunoSEQ multiplex PCR; TCRdb's copy keeps in-frame clones and lacks some. Of roughly 650,000 clones detected, around 97% appear once; the ten largest clones hold approximately 0.057%. Specimen: naive CD4+ T cells sorted from blood. These receptor sequences come from a woman in her thirties in good health. The CDR3 runs from the conserved cysteine through the conserved F or W. D genes are given only for firm matches. A clone size is listed for some rows: how often the clone was seen (once, few, many), or a class if it is expanded.

d_call: -; v_call: TRBV28; clone_size: -; j_call: TRBJ1-4; cdr3_nt: TGTGCCAGCAGCCGAAGCATGGGTTCTAATGAAAAACTGTTTTTT; cdr3_aa: CASSRSMGSNEKLFF
d_call: -; v_call: TRBV15; clone_size: -; j_call: TRBJ1-2; cdr3_nt: TGTGCCACCAGCAGGGGACGGGACATTCGCCCCCTAACCTATGGCTACACCTTC; cdr3_aa: CATSRGRDIRPLTYGYTF
d_call: TRBD1; v_call: TRBV4-2; clone_size: -; j_call: TRBJ2-1; cdr3_nt: TGTGCCAGCAGCCAAGATCGATTTTGGGACAGGGGCAATGAGCAGTTCTTC; cdr3_aa: CASSQDRFWDRGNEQFF
d_call: TRBD2; v_call: TRBV5-1; clone_size: -; j_call: TRBJ2-1; cdr3_nt: TGCGCCAGCACCACCACAGCGGGAGTCTCCTACAATGAGCAGTTCTTC; cdr3_aa: CASTTTAGVSYNEQFF
d_call: -; v_call: TRBV11-2; clone_size: -; j_call: TRBJ2-7; cdr3_nt: TGTGCCAGCAGCTTAGGACTGCCCCAAGAGCAGTACTTC; cdr3_aa: CASSLGLPQEQYF
d_call: -; v_call: TRBV7-9; clone_size: -; j_call: TRBJ2-3; cdr3_nt: TGTGCCAGCAGCCGACTGTCGGTTGGAATGAGCACAGATACGCAGTATTTT; cdr3_aa: CASSRLSVGMSTDTQYF
d_call: -; v_call: TRBV19; clone_size: once; j_call: TRBJ2-7; cdr3_nt: TGTGCCAGTAGTTCTCCGGGACTCATATACGAGCAGTACTTC; cdr3_aa: CASSSPGLIYEQYF
d_call: -; v_call: TRBV7-8; clone_size: -; j_call: TRBJ1-1; cdr3_nt: TGTGCCAGCAGCTTAACGGGATTCGGGACTGAAGCTTTCTTT; cdr3_aa: CASSLTGFGTEAFF
d_call: TRBD2; v_call: TRBV11-2; clone_size: -; j_call: TRBJ2-1; cdr3_nt: TGTGCCAGCAGCTCCGAGAGGGTAGCGGGAGACAATGAGCAGTTCTTC; cdr3_aa: CASSSERVAGDNEQFF
d_call: TRBD1; v_call: TRBV16; clone_size: once; j_call: TRBJ1-2; cdr3_nt: TGTGCCAGCAGCCCCAGGACAGGGGACCTCGCCTATGGCTACACCTTC; cdr3_aa: CASSPRTGDLAYGYTF
d_call: -; v_call: TRBV6-5; clone_size: -; j_call: TRBJ1-5; cdr3_nt: TGTGCCAGCATTCGCGGGGATGGTAGTCAGCCCCAGCATTTT; cdr3_aa: CASIRGDGSQPQHF
d_call: TRBD1; v_call: TRBV5-1; clone_size: -; j_call: TRBJ2-5; cdr3_nt: TGCGCCAGCAGCACCCTGGACAGGGCTACGTCGTTGGAGACCCAGTACTTC; cdr3_aa: CASSTLDRATSLETQYF
d_call: TRBD1; v_call: TRBV27; clone_size: -; j_call: TRBJ1-1; cdr3_nt: TGTGCCAGCAGTACAGGGGTTACTGAAGCTTTCTTT; cdr3_aa: CASSTGVTEAFF
d_call: TRBD2; v_call: TRBV5-5; clone_size: -; j_call: TRBJ2-7; cdr3_nt: TGTGCCAGCAGCTTGGGACTAGCGACGTACGAGCAGTACTTC; cdr3_aa: CASSLGLATYEQYF
d_call: -; v_call: TRBV28; clone_size: -; j_call: TRBJ2-2; cdr3_nt: TGTGCCAGCAGAACCCGGACCGGGGAGCTGTTTTTT; cdr3_aa: CASRTRTGELFF
d_call: TRBD1; v_call: TRBV7-9; clone_size: -; j_call: TRBJ1-5; cdr3_nt: TGTGCCAGCAGCTCCGGGACAGGAGGTTATAGCAATCAGCCCCAGCATTTT; cdr3_aa: CASSSGTGGYSNQPQHF
d_call: TRBD1; v_call: TRBV28; clone_size: -; j_call: TRBJ1-2; cdr3_nt: TGTGCCAGCAGGGCTGGGACAGCCAGTATCCCATACACCTTC; cdr3_aa: CASRAGTASIPYTF
d_call: TRBD2; v_call: TRBV2; clone_size: -; j_call: TRBJ2-3; cdr3_nt: TGTGCCAGCAGTGTTGCAGCGGGAGTGACAGATACGCAGTATTTT; cdr3_aa: CASSVAAGVTDTQYF
d_call: -; v_call: TRBV30; clone_size: -; j_call: TRBJ1-5; cdr3_nt: TGTGCCTGGAGTGAGGGGCTACGGCAGCCCCAGCATTTT; cdr3_aa: CAWSEGLRQPQHF
d_call: -; v_call: TRBV6-1; clone_size: -; j_call: TRBJ1-1; cdr3_nt: TGTGCCAGCAGCGCCCGACTGAACACTGAAGCTTTCTTT; cdr3_aa: CASSARLNTEAFF
d_call: -; v_call: TRBV15; clone_size: -; j_call: TRBJ2-3; cdr3_nt: TGTGCCACCAGCTCCCGACTGTTCGACACGCAGTATTTT; cdr3_aa: CATSSRLFDTQYF
d_call: TRBD1; v_call: TRBV5-1; clone_size: -; j_call: TRBJ2-7; cdr3_nt: TGCGCCAGCAGCTCGGGACAGGGGGCTTACGAGCAGTACTTC; cdr3_aa: CASSSGQGAYEQYF
d_call: TRBD1; v_call: TRBV5-5; clone_size: -; j_call: TRBJ1-5; cdr3_nt: TGTGCCAGCAGCTTGGCAAATACAGGGGCAGGTCAGCCCCAGCATTTT; cdr3_aa: CASSLANTGAGQPQHF
d_call: TRBD1; v_call: TRBV28; clone_size: once; j_call: TRBJ1-2; cdr3_nt: TGTGCCAGCATTAAACAGGGGGGTAACTATGGCTACACCTTC; cdr3_aa: CASIKQGGNYGYTF
d_call: -; v_call: TRBV6-1; clone_size: -; j_call: TRBJ2-1; cdr3_nt: TGTGCCAGCAAACCCAAACTCGGGGGAAATGAGCAGTTCTTC; cdr3_aa: CASKPKLGGNEQFF
d_call: TRBD2; v_call: TRBV27; clone_size: -; j_call: TRBJ2-5; cdr3_nt: TGTGCCAGCAGGCGGGAGTACCAAGAGACCCAGTACTTC; cdr3_aa: CASRREYQETQYF
d_call: -; v_call: TRBV5-1; clone_size: -; j_call: TRBJ1-2; cdr3_nt: TGCGCCAGCAGCTTGGCACTCCCGGGAAGCTATGGCTACACCTTC; cdr3_aa: CASSLALPGSYGYTF
d_call: -; v_call: TRBV28; clone_size: -; j_call: TRBJ2-2; cdr3_nt: TGTGCCAGCAGATCTAACACCGGGGAGCTGTTTTTT; cdr3_aa: CASRSNTGELFF
d_call: -; v_call: TRBV6-6; clone_size: -; j_call: TRBJ1-1; cdr3_nt: TGTGCCAGCAGACAGCGTTTAAGGGTCACTGAAGCTTTCTTT; cdr3_aa: CASRQRLRVTEAFF
d_call: -; v_call: TRBV2; clone_size: -; j_call: TRBJ2-7; cdr3_nt: TGTGCCAGCAGTGGGGATAGCTACGAGCAGTACTTC; cdr3_aa: CASSGDSYEQYF
d_call: -; v_call: TRBV14; clone_size: -; j_call: TRBJ2-3; cdr3_nt: TGTGCCAGCAGCCAAGAGGACATCATTATTAGGCGGGGTACGCAGTATTTT; cdr3_aa: CASSQEDIIIRRGTQYF
d_call: TRBD2; v_call: TRBV5-1; clone_size: -; j_call: TRBJ2-1; cdr3_nt: TGCGCCAGCAGCTTGGGGTCCCTAGCGGGCCCCAATGAGCAGTTCTTC; cdr3_aa: CASSLGSLAGPNEQFF
d_call: -; v_call: TRBV13; clone_size: -; j_call: TRBJ2-1; cdr3_nt: TGTGCCAGCAGCTTGGTCGGCAGGGGACACAATGAGCAGTTCTTC; cdr3_aa: CASSLVGRGHNEQFF
d_call: -; v_call: TRBV11-2; clone_size: -; j_call: TRBJ2-7; cdr3_nt: TGTGCCAGCAGCCCCTCCGTCGTTCAGATCTACGAGCAGTACTTC; cdr3_aa: CASSPSVVQIYEQYF
d_call: TRBD1; v_call: TRBV2; clone_size: -; j_call: TRBJ1-1; cdr3_nt: TGTGCCAGCATGGGGGGGACAGGGGTCTCAGCTTTCTTT; cdr3_aa: CASMGGTGVSAFF
d_call: TRBD2; v_call: TRBV2; clone_size: few; j_call: TRBJ2-7; cdr3_nt: TGTGCCAGCAGTGAAACGACTAGCGGGAGAAACGAGCAGTACTTC; cdr3_aa: CASSETTSGRNEQYF
d_call: TRBD1; v_call: TRBV19; clone_size: -; j_call: TRBJ1-1; cdr3_nt: TGTGCCAGTAGTGCTCTGGGACGGGGGACAGGGAGAACCACTGAAGCTTTCTTT; cdr3_aa: CASSALGRGTGRTTEAFF
d_call: TRBD2; v_call: TRBV4-1; clone_size: -; j_call: TRBJ2-3; cdr3_nt: TGCGCCAGCAGCCCATCCACGAGGGCGGGAGATGGAGATACGCAGTATTTT; cdr3_aa: CASSPSTRAGDGDTQYF
d_call: TRBD2; v_call: TRBV28; clone_size: -; j_call: TRBJ2-1; cdr3_nt: TGTGCCAGCAATCGAGCGGGGGGGAACAATGAGCAGTTCTTC; cdr3_aa: CASNRAGGNNEQFF
d_call: TRBD2; v_call: TRBV28; clone_size: -; j_call: TRBJ2-7; cdr3_nt: TGTGCCAGCAGTTTAACCCCTAGCGGGAGAGGCCACTCTCTCTCCTACGAGCAGTACTTC; cdr3_aa: CASSLTPSGRGHSLSYEQYF
d_call: TRBD2; v_call: TRBV19; clone_size: -; j_call: TRBJ2-2; cdr3_nt: TGTGCCAGTAGTATCAGCGGGAGGGACACCGGGGAGCTGTTTTTT; cdr3_aa: CASSISGRDTGELFF
d_call: -; v_call: TRBV30; clone_size: -; j_call: TRBJ2-7; cdr3_nt: TGTGCCTGGAGTGTTACACGGAACGAGCAGTACTTC; cdr3_aa: CAWSVTRNEQYF
d_call: -; v_call: TRBV28; clone_size: -; j_call: TRBJ2-7; cdr3_nt: TGTGCCAGCAACCCAGGTGACAGTACCTACGAGCAGTACTTC; cdr3_aa: CASNPGDSTYEQYF
d_call: -; v_call: TRBV11-2; clone_size: -; j_call: TRBJ1-4; cdr3_nt: TGTGCCAGCAGCCGGGGCACGGGGGAAAAACTGTTTTTT; cdr3_aa: CASSRGTGEKLFF
d_call: -; v_call: TRBV5-1; clone_size: -; j_call: TRBJ1-1; cdr3_nt: TGCGCCAGCAGCTGGACGACAGGAGGGGACACTGAAGCTTTCTTT; cdr3_aa: CASSWTTGGDTEAFF
d_call: -; v_call: TRBV5-1; clone_size: once; j_call: TRBJ1-4; cdr3_nt: TGCGCCAGCAGCCCCGGACAGCCTAATGAAAAACTGTTTTTT; cdr3_aa: CASSPGQPNEKLFF
d_call: -; v_call: TRBV25-1; clone_size: -; j_call: TRBJ2-4; cdr3_nt: TGTGCCAGCAGTGAGCCTTCAGTTGGGGCTGGGAACATTCAGTACTTC; cdr3_aa: CASSEPSVGAGNIQYF
d_call: TRBD2; v_call: TRBV6-1; clone_size: once; j_call: TRBJ2-7; cdr3_nt: TGTGCCAGCAGTGAATGGGCGGGAGCCCCCTACGAGCAGTACTTC; cdr3_aa: CASSEWAGAPYEQYF
d_call: TRBD2; v_call: TRBV6-4; clone_size: -; j_call: TRBJ2-3; cdr3_nt: TGTGCCAGCAGTCGACTAGCGGGAGCTGATACGCAGTATTTT; cdr3_aa: CASSRLAGADTQYF
d_call: TRBD1; v_call: TRBV28; clone_size: -; j_call: TRBJ1-2; cdr3_nt: TGTGGCACCAGGGGGCGTAACTATGGCTACACCTTC; cdr3_aa: CGTRGRNYGYTF
d_call: -; v_call: TRBV27; clone_size: once; j_call: TRBJ2-1; cdr3_nt: TGTGCCAGCAGTTTAATGGCTGATACCTACAATGAGCAGTTCTTC; cdr3_aa: CASSLMADTYNEQFF
d_call: TRBD1; v_call: TRBV19; clone_size: -; j_call: TRBJ1-5; cdr3_nt: TGTGCCAGTACACCCAGGGGGAGGGATCAGCCCCAGCATTTT; cdr3_aa: CASTPRGRDQPQHF